A selection of T cell receptor beta chains follows, all from one sample in a study of chemoradiotherapy in HPV16-positive cancers. Sequencing used immunoSEQ multiplex PCR; TCRdb keeps in-frame clones, though not all of them. This table has 25,000 to 40,000 clones, 89% appearing once. The sequencing used blood, collected from a patient who underwent chemoradiotherapy. The receptors were sampled from a human donor with HPV-associated anogenital cancer. Both conserved end residues are part of each CDR3.

>TRBV2
CASSGDRGVGSNEKLFF
>TRBV7-2
CASSLIPLGQGFNQPQHF
>TRBV13
CASSSRLASYEQYF
>TRBV30
CAWSLGRTGETQYF
>TRBV7-8
CASSLAGTGVNTEAFF
>TRBV19
CASSLGTSGGIRTDTQYF
>TRBV2
CASRGAGQGARDQPQHF
>TRBV7-8
CASSLASGNGETQYF
>TRBV7-2
CASSPSGGYGYTF
>TRBV5-6
CASSLLPDREQETQYF
>TRBV7-9
CASSLALGDPGYTF
>TRBV7-9
CASTGQGAHMGTGELFF
>TRBV2
CALGETFKTGQPQHF
>TRBV5-4
CASSADSGSSPLHF
>TRBV5-1
CASSLDRAGGNEQYF
>TRBV5-5
CASSLQGANEKLFF
>TRBV29-1
CSVRDRMAKNIQYF
>TRBV5-1
CASSLDGWGEEQYF
>TRBV5-1
CASSLALLGQGDEQYF
>TRBV11-2
CASTRGGGSETQYF
>TRBV9
CASSQSQGRTEAFF
>TRBV25-1
CASSDGRAPYNEQFF
>TRBV6-5
CASRGQALYGYTF
>TRBV7-3
CASSLSGAGNSPLHF
>TRBV10-3
CAIGGVLGTDTQYF
>TRBV5-1
CASSLVGTSGNTGELFF
>TRBV9
CASSVVQGADLNTEAFF
>TRBV7-8
CASSSVAGVPYEQYF
>TRBV7-9
CASSDRGRTDTQYF
>TRBV4-1
CASSQGGETEAFF
>TRBV6-5
CASSYRRGPQETQYF
>TRBV19
CASSLRDNAYNEQFF
>TRBV7-9
CASSLSPLGSTDTQYF
>TRBV6-5
CASNPSGANVLTF
>TRBV4-2
CASSPEVRANYGYTF
>TRBV23-1
CARFAPGGEQYF
>TRBV7-2
CASSLVEGTEAFF
>TRBV6-1
CASTKVMPGNEQFF
>TRBV6-4
CASSDSGLATDTQYF
>TRBV6-5
CASTINGGANEKLFF